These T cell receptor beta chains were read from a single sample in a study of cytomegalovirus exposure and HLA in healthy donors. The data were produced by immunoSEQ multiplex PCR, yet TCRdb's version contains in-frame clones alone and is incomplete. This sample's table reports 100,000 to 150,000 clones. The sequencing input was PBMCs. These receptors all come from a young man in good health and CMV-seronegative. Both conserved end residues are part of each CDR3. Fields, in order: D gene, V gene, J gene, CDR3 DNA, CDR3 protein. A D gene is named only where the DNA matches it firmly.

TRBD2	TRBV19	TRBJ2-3	TGTGCCAGTAGTCCCTATAGCGGGAAAAGCACAGATACGCAGTATTTT	CASSPYSGKSTDTQYF
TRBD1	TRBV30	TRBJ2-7	TGTGCCTGGAGCGATCCCGGGACAGGGGCTGTTTTC	CAWSDPGTGAVF
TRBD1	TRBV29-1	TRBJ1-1	TGCAGCGTTGGTGTGAGACAGGGGGCTAGCGCTGAAGCTTTCTTT	CSVGVRQGASAEAFF
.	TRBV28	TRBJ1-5	TGTGCCAGCAGTTTAACTAATCAGCCCCAGCATTTT	CASSLTNQPQHF
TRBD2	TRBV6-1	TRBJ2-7	TGTGCCAGCAGGCCGACTAGCGGGCCCACCTACGAGCAGTACTTC	CASRPTSGPTYEQYF
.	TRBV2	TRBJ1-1	TGTGCCACTAACAGCGAAAGGGGCCCGGGCACTGAAGCTTTCTTT	CATNSERGPGTEAFF
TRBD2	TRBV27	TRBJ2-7	TGTGCCAGCAGTTCTGCACTAGCGGACTACCCCTACGAGCAGTACTTC	CASSSALADYPYEQYF
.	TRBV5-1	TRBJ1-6	TGCGCCAGCAGCCCCACGACACGATCCCCGTTTCCCCTCCACTTT	CASSPTTRSPFPLHF
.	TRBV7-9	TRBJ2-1	TGTGCCAGCAGCGACAGCCGTGAGCAGTTCTTC	CASSDSREQFF
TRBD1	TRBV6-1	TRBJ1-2	TGTGCCAGCAGGCAGGACAGGGGCTTTCGCGGCTACACCTTC	CASRQDRGFRGYTF
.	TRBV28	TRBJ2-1	TGTGCCAGCAGTCTAGGATACAATGAGCAGTTCTTC	CASSLGYNEQFF
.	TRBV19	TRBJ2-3	TGTGCCAGTAGTATCGACCGGGGAGATACGCAGTATTTT	CASSIDRGDTQYF
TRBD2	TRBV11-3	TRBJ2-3	TGTGCCAGCAGCTTAGATGGTGCGGGAGAAAGGGATACGCAGTATTTT	CASSLDGAGERDTQYF
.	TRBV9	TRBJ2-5	TGTGCCAGCAGCGCCTGGGGGGAGTTGGGAGAGACCCAGTACTTC	CASSAWGELGETQYF
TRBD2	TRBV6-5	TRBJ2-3	TGTACCAGCAGCCCAACTAGCGGGAGCTCAGATACGCAGTATTTT	CTSSPTSGSSDTQYF
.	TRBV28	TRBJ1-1	TGTGCCAGCAGTCTCGGGGGGAAGAACACTGAAGCTTTCTTT	CASSLGGKNTEAFF
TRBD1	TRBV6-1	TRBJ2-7	TGTGCCAGCAGTATAATCCGGGACAGTCCCTACGAGCAGTACTTC	CASSIIRDSPYEQYF
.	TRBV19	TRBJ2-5	TGTGCCAGTAGGAGCGGGCGAGAGACCCAGTACTTC	CASRSGRETQYF
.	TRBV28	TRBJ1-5	TGTGCCTTAGGGGGTGACCATCAGCCCCAGCATTTT	CALGGDHQPQHF
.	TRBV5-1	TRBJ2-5	TGCGCCAGCAGCTTGTCGGGAGCGATACAAGAGACCCAGTACTTC	CASSLSGAIQETQYF